Included here is one TCR beta chain sequence, with context. No antigen is known for it. The data derive from a study of identical twins. V lost 1 base and J 4 bases, leaving 16 bases between the germline ends. The CDR3 extends over 16 amino acids. Study results and limitations: Twin pairs' shared out-of-frame alpha sequences were enriched in low generation probability.

TCRdb re-analysed the 5' RACE reads in MiXCR, keeping a single row per CDR3 protein. The data contain about 730,000 distinct CDR3 sequences, 21% of them seen just once; the ten biggest clones take up around 4.5%. Another study also made use of these data, one on T cells expressing NK-cell markers. That investigation notes: Serological testing identified most of the eight sequenced donors as HCMV-seropositive and one as seronegative. Expanded clones of NKG2C+ T cells had an unclear HCMV specificity.

This rearrangement joins TRBV12-3 or TRBV12-4 to TRBJ1-1, with D unclear. The clonotype originates from a woman aged 18 to 35 in good health. The specimen sequenced was PBMCs. The CDR3 reads CASSLGPLGGGTEAFF. For the CDR3, the DNA is TGTGCCAGCAGTTTAGGACCCCTCGGCGGTGGCACTGAAGCTTTCTTT.